The 31 T cell receptor beta chains presented below share a single source sample, sequenced in a study of vaccination effects on CD4 cells after COVID-19. Expansion with viral peptide pools was applied to antigen-specific CD4+ T cells by the ViraFEST assay prior to sequencing. Cells that had been cultured for nine to eleven days were the source of isolated CD4+ T cells. Vaccine recipients had no previous SARS-CoV-2 infection; their nucleocapsid antibodies were negative. Clones were read by immunoSEQ multiplex PCR, and TCRdb kept only the in-frame ones, dropping some. There are about 63,000 clones in the sample; about 71% occur only once, and about 3.5% lies in the top ten. No cognate antigen is known for these TCRs. The sequences come from CD4+ T cells from PBMCs cultured with HCoV-OC43 spike peptides, collected before COVID-19 vaccination. Subset of the sample: HCoV-OC43 spike overlapping peptide pool stimulation. The receptors here all came from a human donor who received a COVID-19 vaccine.

This clone has a handful of counts. The V call is TRBV5-1, the J call TRBJ2-1, with 7 bases lining up with TRBD1. This CDR3 is 15 amino acids long. V shed 4 bases and J 5 bases; nucleotides not matched to a gene: 9. Per germline, CDR1 SGHRS and CDR2 YFSETQ. CDR3 residues: CASSLQTGSNNEQFF. The CDR3 DNA follows: TGCGCCAGCAGCCTCCAGACAGGGTCCAACAATGAGCAGTTCTTC.

V usage is TRBV7-9 and J usage is TRBJ1-2; 8 bases are a match to TRBD1. V lost 5 bases to trimming and J lost 0 bases; unmatched junction nucleotides: 8. The CDR3 consists of 16 residues. Looked up from germline, CDR1 is SEHNR and CDR2 is FQNEAQ (reference sequence). The DNA of the CDR3 is TGTGCCAGCAGCCCACCGGGACAGGTAGCTAACTATGGCTACACCTTC. This sequence encodes CASSPPGQVANYGYTF.

The rearrangement uses TRBV19 and TRBJ1-5, with D unclear. Looked up from germline, CDR1 is LNHDA and CDR2 is SQIVND (reference sequence). The ends were cut back, 5 bases at V and 2 bases at J, with 13 bases in the middle. CDR3 size: 15 residues. The CDR3: CASSPADTRNQPQHF. The CDR3 region has the DNA TGTGCCAGTAGTCCGGCAGACACCCGCAATCAGCCCCAGCATTTT.

The CDR3 loop is CATSQSGTGSNSPLHF. DNA for the CDR3: TGTGCCACCTCGCAATCCGGGACAGGTTCTAATTCACCCCTCCACTTT. The J gene is TRBJ1-6, the V gene TRBV24-1, with 8 bases that match TRBD1. CDR1 and CDR2 from the germline V gene are KGHDR and SFDVKD. Trimming at V came to 9 bases and at J to 6 bases, leaving 12 bases not matched to a gene. The CDR3 extends over 16 amino acids.

This chain links TRBV18 with TRBJ2-7, with D possibly being TRBD1 (6 bases). This CDR3 has 13 amino acids. V lost 2 bases to trimming and J lost 3 bases, with 8 bases between them. Germline CDR1 is KGHSH and CDR2 is LQKENI. The CDR3 region is CASSPGTYYEQYV. Written as DNA, the CDR3 is TGTGCCAGCTCACCAGGGACATACTACGAGCAGTACGTC.

The CDR3 reads CASSEKALSTDTQYF. The CDR3 nucleotides are TGTGCCAGCAGTGAGAAGGCACTGAGCACAGATACGCAGTATTTT. The rearrangement links TRBV2 to TRBJ2-3; D uncertain. Germline V gives CDR1 SNHLY, CDR2 FYNNEI. V was shortened by 3 bases and J by 0 bases, with 10 bases between the two germline ends. This CDR3 contains 15 residues.

This sequence joins TRBV5-5 and TRBJ2-2, with unresolved D. Looked up from germline, CDR1 is SGHKS and CDR2 is YYEKEE (reference sequence). V lost 4 bases, J lost 1 base, and 17 bases lay in between. There are 17 residues in the CDR3. The CDR3 spells CASSQGLYALNTGELFF. The CDR3 DNA reads as TGTGCCAGCAGCCAAGGTCTATATGCGTTGAACACCGGGGAGCTGTTTTTT.

The chain combines TRBV4-2 with TRBJ1-2; D remains ambiguous. Germline loops: CDR1 LGHNA, CDR2 YNFKEQ. Trimming cost V 0 bases and J 0 bases, with 11 bases left between them. The CDR3 is 16 residues long. For the CDR3, the DNA is TGTGCCAGCAGCCAAGAGTCGACCGCCTCTAACTATGGCTACACCTTC. Amino acid sequence: CASSQESTASNYGYTF.

In its sample, this clone was seen a few times. The CDR3 reads CASSPRDSNQPQHF. CDR3 DNA: TGTGCCAGCAGCCCCCGAGATAGCAATCAGCCCCAGCATTTT. V is TRBV7-2 and J is TRBJ1-5; D not certain. Trimming cost V 5 bases and J 0 bases, with 8 bases left between them. Germline V gives CDR1 SGHTA, CDR2 FQGNSA. CDR3 size: 14 residues. Together with reference TRBV7-2 and TRBJ1-5, the CDR3 gives the full variable domain: GAGVSQSPSNKVTEKGKDVELRCDPISGHTALYWYRQSLGQGLEFLIYFQGNSAPDKSGLPSDRFSAERTGGSVSTLTIQRTQQEDSAVYLCASSPRDSNQPQHFGDGTRLSIL.

The chain recombines TRBV5-1 with TRBJ2-1; 11 bases line up with TRBD2. Germline values: CDR1 SGHRS, CDR2 YFSETQ. There are 20 residues in the CDR3. V trimming: 0 bases; J trimming: 5 bases; junction bases outside the gene matches: 16. Written as DNA, the CDR3 is TGCGCCAGCAGCTTGGAGACTAGCGGGGCCGTAATAGGTTCGGACAATGAGCAGTTCTTC. Translated: CASSLETSGAVIGSDNEQFF.

The chain has TRBV24-1 and TRBJ2-1; 10 bases are a match to TRBD1. The CDR3 loop spans 14 amino acids. The V gene end was trimmed by 4 bases and the J gene end by 7 bases; junction bases not matched to a gene: 3. The germline CDR1 and CDR2 sequences are KGHDR and SFDVKD. This CDR3 reads CATSDWTGGNEQFF. The CDR3 bases are TGTGCCACCAGTGACTGGACAGGGGGGAATGAGCAGTTCTTC.

This clone occurred a few times. This chain connects TRBV9 to TRBJ1-6; 7 positions agree with TRBD1. Germline values: CDR1 SGDLS, CDR2 YYNGEE. The CDR3 is 17 amino acids. V lost 4 bases, J lost 5 bases, and 12 bases stayed unmatched. The CDR3 here is CASSKELGQRNNSPLHF. CDR3 nucleotides: TGTGCCAGCAGCAAAGAACTGGGACAGCGAAATAATTCACCCCTCCACTTT.

The V gene is TRBV7-8, the J gene TRBJ1-5; tentative D call: TRBD1 (6 bases). V shed 0 bases and J shed 5 bases, with 11 bases lying between them. Germline values: CDR1 SGHVS, CDR2 FQNEAQ. The CDR3 contains 15 residues. CDR3 protein: CASSLARGRDQPQHF. The CDR3 DNA reads as TGTGCCAGCAGCTTAGCGCGGGGGCGGGATCAGCCCCAGCATTTT.

The gene calls are TRBV5-5 and TRBJ2-2; 8 bases map to TRBD1. Germline V CDR1 and CDR2: SGHKS, YYEKEE (reference sequence). This CDR3 region has 13 residues. The trim removed 4 bases at V and 7 bases at J, leaving 3 bases unmatched. The CDR3 region has the DNA TGTGCCAGCAGCCAGGGGGCTTTCGGGGAGCTGTTTTTT. Its protein is CASSQGAFGELFF. Combining the CDR3 with reference TRBV5-5 and TRBJ2-2 gives the whole variable domain DAGVTQSPTHLIKTRGQQVTLRCSPISGHKSVSWYQQVLGQGPQFIFQYYEKEERGRGNFPDRFSARQFPNYSSELNVNALLLGDSALYLCASSQGAFGELFFGEGSRLTVL.

The CDR3 DNA reads TGTGCCAGCAGTGAGAATGAGGGGGTGTATGGCTACACCTTC. It is translated as CASSENEGVYGYTF. V and J are TRBV6-1 and TRBJ1-2; tentative D call: TRBD1 (6 bases). Per germline, CDR1 MNHNS and CDR2 SASEGT. V lost 3 bases and J 5 bases, leaving 13 bases between the germline ends. The CDR3 sequence is 14 residues long.

This clone came up a few times. This sequence joins TRBV2 and TRBJ2-2; tentative D call: TRBD2 (5 bases). CDR1 and CDR2 (germline): SNHLY, FYNNEI. The CDR3 contains 13 residues. The V and J ends lost 7 bases and 5 bases respectively, with 11 bases between them. The CDR3 DNA reads as TGTGCCAGCAATAGCGACGGGACCGGGGAGCTGTTTTTT. It encodes CASNSDGTGELFF.

This clone was detected only once. V is TRBV6-6 and J is TRBJ2-5, with D uncertain. The CDR3 runs 12 residues. Per germline, CDR1 MNHNY and CDR2 SVGAGI (reference sequence). V gave up 2 bases and J gave up 5 bases, with 6 bases separating them. DNA for the CDR3: TGTGCCAGCAGTTACCCCAGGGAGACCCAGTACTTC. Its translation is CASSYPRETQYF.

The gene calls are TRBV5-1 and TRBJ2-2, with D unresolved. The CDR3 has 15 residues. Trimming took 0 bases from V and 1 from J, leaving 7 bases between them. Germline V lookup: CDR1 SGHRS, CDR2 YFSETQ. The chain's CDR3 is CASSLALGNTGELFF. In DNA, the CDR3 is TGCGCCAGCAGCTTGGCCCTAGGGAACACCGGGGAGCTGTTTTTT.

V gene TRBV7-2 combines with J gene TRBJ2-5; 7 bases align to TRBD1. The germline V gene has CDR1 SGHTA and CDR2 FQGNSA. The CDR3 has 15 amino acids. V gave up 5 bases and J gave up 9 bases; unmatched junction bases: 15. The CDR3 protein is CASSATGAPGWAQYF. The CDR3 coding sequence is TGTGCCAGCAGCGCAACAGGGGCACCGGGTTGGGCCCAGTACTTC.

V usage is TRBV6-6 and J usage is TRBJ2-5; 7 nucleotides line up with TRBD2. Trimming cost V 10 bases and J 5 bases; bases outside gene matches: 13. Germline V CDR1 and CDR2: MNHNY, SVGAGI (reference sequence). The CDR3 totals 14 residues. The DNA for the CDR3 is TGTGCCACCCGACTAGCTTCGGTTCCTGAGACCCAGTACTTC. It codes for CATRLASVPETQYF.

This clone has only a few counts. The rearrangement uses TRBV6-5 and TRBJ1-2; D ambiguous. Germline V gives CDR1 MNHEY, CDR2 SVGAGI. The CDR3 consists of 13 residues. Deletions cut 2 bases from V and 8 bases from J, with 12 bases between. CDR3 region: CASSYGPVRGYTF. CDR3 in DNA: TGTGCCAGCAGTTACGGACCAGTCCGGGGCTACACCTTC.

V usage is TRBV6-5 and J usage is TRBJ1-1; no definite D call. The CDR3 is 15 amino acids. CDR1 is MNHEY and CDR2 is SVGAGI in the germline V gene. V lost 0 bases to trimming and J lost 2 bases, with 10 bases between them. Here the CDR3 reads CASSYSTTGNTEAFF. The CDR3 DNA is TGTGCCAGCAGTTACTCGACGACGGGAAACACTGAAGCTTTCTTT.

V gene TRBV6-1 combines with J gene TRBJ1-1; 8 bases are a match to TRBD1. CDR1 MNHNS and CDR2 SASEGT come from the germline V gene. The CDR3 is 14 residues long. J was trimmed by 0 bases and V by 5 bases; bases with no gene match: 2. The CDR3 DNA follows: TGTGCCAGCAGTTGGGACAGGATGAACACTGAAGCTTTCTTT. Amino acids: CASSWDRMNTEAFF.

This clone was seen more than once but under ten times. The genes are TRBV19 and TRBJ1-4; unclear D gene. The ends were cut back, 4 bases at V and 8 bases at J, with 14 bases in the middle. The CDR3 length is 14 residues. The germline V gene has CDR1 LNHDA and CDR2 SQIVND (reference sequence). The CDR3 sequence is CASSTSRLGEKLFF. The CDR3 nucleotides read TGTGCCAGTAGTACCTCAAGACTCGGGGAAAAACTGTTTTTT.

The chain carries TRBV7-2 and TRBJ1-1; possibly TRBD1 for D (5 bases). From germline, CDR1 is SGHTA and CDR2 FQGNSA. Trimming cost V 5 bases and J 0 bases, with 16 bases left between them. The CDR3 totals 16 residues. The CDR3 sequence is CASSPFSGTLNTEAFF. CDR3 sequence (DNA): TGTGCCAGCAGCCCATTCTCAGGGACGTTGAACACTGAAGCTTTCTTT.

The chain is built from TRBV5-5 and TRBJ2-1; D remains ambiguous. In germline, CDR1 is SGHKS, CDR2 YYEKEE (reference sequence). CDR3 length: 13 residues. The ends were cut back, 4 bases at V and 6 bases at J, with 11 bases in the middle. CDR3 nucleotide sequence: TGTGCCAGCAGCCGCCCCTTCGTCAATGAGCAGTTCTTC. Translating it yields CASSRPFVNEQFF.

The chain employs TRBV6-1 and TRBJ1-6; 7 bases are shared with TRBD1. The V gene's germline CDR1 is MNHNS and CDR2 SASEGT. The V gene end was trimmed by 2 bases and the J gene end by 7 bases; junction bases not matched to a gene: 11. The CDR3 has 17 residues. Here the CDR3 reads CASSERVRAGGNSPLHF. CDR3 bases: TGTGCCAGCAGTGAAAGAGTCAGGGCAGGGGGAAATTCACCCCTCCACTTT.

The chain recombines TRBV5-1 with TRBJ1-1, with no clear D. This CDR3 has 16 amino acids. Trimming removed 1 base at V and 2 bases at J, with 15 bases between. The V gene's germline CDR1 is SGHRS and CDR2 YFSETQ. The chain's CDR3 is CASSLISSLGNTEAFF. In DNA form, the CDR3 reads TGCGCCAGCAGCTTGATAAGTTCGCTGGGCAACACTGAAGCTTTCTTT.

This clone was detected only a few times. The chain couples TRBV4-1 to TRBJ2-7; D not certain. The V end lost 1 base, the J end lost 7 bases, and 14 bases lay between the germline ends. The germline CDR1 and CDR2 sequences are MGHRA and YSYEKL. The CDR3 totals 14 residues. This CDR3 reads CASSQGVGWEEQYV. CDR3 bases: TGCGCCAGCAGCCAAGGGGTTGGCTGGGAAGAGCAGTACGTC.

The chain recombines TRBV2 with TRBJ2-7; 8 nucleotides line up with TRBD2. The ends lost 5 bases at V and 3 bases at J; junction bases unmatched: 6. This CDR3 contains 14 residues. CDR1 and CDR2 from the germline V gene are SNHLY and FYNNEI. The CDR3 loop is CASSQGGTSYEQYV. The DNA for the CDR3 is TGTGCCAGCAGTCAGGGAGGGACTAGCTACGAGCAGTACGTC.

This chain joins TRBV6-5 and TRBJ2-7, with 11 bases identical to TRBD1. V lost 7 bases, J lost 1 base, and 6 bases stayed unmatched. Germline CDR1 is MNHEY and CDR2 is SVGAGI. CDR3 length: 15 residues. The CDR3 DNA follows: TGTGCCAGCAAACAGGGACAGGGGGGGTCCTACGAGCAGTACGTC. Residues: CASKQGQGGSYEQYV.